These 4 T cell receptor beta chains originate from one sample sequenced in a study of T cells after somatic rescue of genetic block. The table came from immunoSEQ multiplex PCR; TCRdb's copy has only in-frame clones and leaves some out. The sample holds 80,000 to 90,000 clones, 90% seen once. Sequencing used peripheral blood mononuclear cells (PBMCs). The receptors come from a woman between 18 and 29 years old.

The V and J genes are TRBV29-1 and TRBJ2-3, with TRBD2 identical over 7 bases. Germline trimming cut 7 bases from V and 4 bases from J; bases unmatched to any gene: 8. Germline lookup yields CDR1 SQVTM and CDR2 ANQGSEA. This CDR3 contains 13 residues. The CDR3 sequence: CSATLARPDTQYF. Here the CDR3 DNA reads TGCAGCGCTACACTAGCGCGGCCAGATACGCAGTATTTT.

This chain joins TRBV2 and TRBJ2-7; D perhaps matches TRBD1 (5 bases). This CDR3 is built from 14 residues. V lost 3 bases and J lost 6, with 15 bases in between. Germline loops: CDR1 SNHLY, CDR2 FYNNEI. The DNA for the CDR3 is TGTGCCAGCAGTGAGTTTCAGGGATCGTCCGAGCAGTACTTC. This gives the protein CASSEFQGSSEQYF.

For the CDR3, the DNA is TGTGCCAGCAGCTTAGGGGTGTGGGGGGATACGCAGTATTTT. As protein: CASSLGVWGDTQYF. The V call is TRBV7-2, the J call TRBJ2-3; the D call may be TRBD1 or TRBD2 (5 bases each). This CDR3 contains 14 residues. From germline, CDR1 is SGHTA and CDR2 FQGNSA. Trimming removed 1 base at V and 6 bases at J, with 11 bases between.

This chain connects TRBV4-2 to TRBJ1-2; 9 bases are shared with TRBD1. The V and J ends lost 1 base and 0 bases, in that order; junction bases with no gene match: 0. Per germline, CDR1 LGHNA and CDR2 YNFKEQ. This CDR3 has 15 amino acids. Here the CDR3 reads CASSQGQGANYGYTF. CDR3 DNA sequence: TGTGCCAGCAGCCAAGGACAGGGGGCTAACTATGGCTACACCTTC.